Sequencing of this T cell receptor beta chain was carried out in a study of blood T cell repertoires in COVID-19. The CDR3 sequence is 14 residues long. Looked up from germline, CDR1 is MNHEY and CDR2 is SMNVEV (reference sequence). V lost 6 bases and J lost 5; bases outside the gene matches: 6. As processed by the authors: Reference gene primer amplification gave estimated nucleated cell counts. Assay: immunoSEQ multiplex PCR; the TCRdb copy retains only in-frame clones and omits some. D and trimming come from the DNA, and the V and J calls and clone size come from that table. The sample includes under 150,000 clones, around 80% of them seen just once.

The rearrangement joins TRBV27 to TRBJ2-5, with 10 bases aligning to TRBD1. Sequenced input: peripheral blood. The TCR originated in a man between 65 and 79 years old with acute or convalescent COVID-19. CDR3: CASSDRGRLETQYF. The DNA of the CDR3 is TGTGCCAGCAGCGACAGGGGGCGCTTGGAGACCCAGTACTTC.